This TCR beta chain was documented in a study of blood T cell repertoires in COVID-19. Turning to the study itself: Donors in the United States, Italy and Spain gave samples during acute or convalescent COVID-19.

Profiled with immunoSEQ multiplex PCR; TCRdb holds only in-frame clones, not every one. The data hold about 280,000 clones, with around nine tenths observed a single time. In germline, CDR1 is SGDLS, CDR2 YYNGEE. The ends lost 3 bases at V and 0 bases at J; junction bases unmatched: 3. The CDR3 runs to 17 residues. This rearrangement joins TRBV9 to TRBJ2-3, with 14 bases fitting TRBD2. The specimen was peripheral blood. The clonotype comes from a woman in her 30s with COVID-19, enrolled during active disease. CDR3 sequence (DNA): TGTGCCAGCAGCGGACTAGCGGGAGGGCCTAGCACAGATACGCAGTATTTT. It is translated as CASSGLAGGPSTDTQYF.